A single sample is the source of the 32 T cell receptor beta chains below, sequenced in a study of blood T cell repertoires in COVID-19. Data came from immunoSEQ multiplex PCR; TCRdb stores just in-frame clones and leaves some out. The data show about 350,000 clones, with about 91% seen just once and 9.9% held by the top ten. Sequenced: peripheral blood. The receptors shown here come from a man in his thirties or forties with COVID-19, enrolled during active disease.

V gene TRBV20-1 combines with J gene TRBJ2-5; tentative D call: TRBD2 (6 bases). The CDR3 is 12 amino acids. V was clipped by 3 bases and J by 5 bases, with 10 bases between them. Germline CDR1 is DFQATT and CDR2 is SNEGSKA (reference sequence). Here the CDR3 reads CSASTAGETQYF. The CDR3, as DNA: TGCAGTGCTAGTACGGCGGGGGAGACCCAGTACTTC.

The rearrangement links TRBV4-1 to TRBJ1-2; 12 bases map to TRBD1. The CDR3 length is 15 residues. The germline V gene has CDR1 MGHRA and CDR2 YSYEKL. With 4 bases clipped from V and 5 bases from J, the junction kept 5 bases outside the gene matches. The DNA of the CDR3 is TGCGCCAGCAGCCCGGGACAGGGGGCGAGGTATGGCTACACCTTC. It encodes CASSPGQGARYGYTF.

V usage is TRBV4-1 and J usage is TRBJ2-1, with 16 bases lining up with TRBD2. Germline trimming cut 3 bases from V and 7 bases from J; bases unmatched to any gene: 18. The CDR3 sequence is 21 residues long. Germline CDR1 MGHRA, CDR2 YSYEKL. CDR3 amino acids: CASSHLLSPGLAGGRRNEQFF. CDR3 nucleotide sequence: TGCGCCAGCAGCCACCTACTATCCCCGGGACTAGCGGGGGGGCGGAGGAATGAGCAGTTCTTC.

The chain carries TRBV29-1 and TRBJ2-2; 10 bases are a match to TRBD2. J gave up 6 bases and V 0 bases, and 10 bases lay outside the gene matches. Germline lookup yields CDR1 SQVTM and CDR2 ANQGSEA. The CDR3 runs to 17 residues. The CDR3 spells CSVEDRLAGDRAGELFF. The CDR3 nucleotides are TGCAGCGTTGAAGATAGGCTAGCGGGAGATCGGGCCGGGGAGCTGTTTTTT.

This clone turned up a few times. The chain links TRBV6-5 to TRBJ1-1; TRBD1 might be the D (5 bases). CDR3 length: 14 amino acids. Germline-derived CDR1 and CDR2 are MNHEY and SVGAGI. V dropped 0 bases and J dropped 1 base, with 6 bases sitting between them. CDR3: CASSYSDTNTEAFF. CDR3 nucleotide sequence: TGTGCCAGCAGTTACTCGGACACGAACACTGAAGCTTTCTTT.

This chain joins TRBV29-1 and TRBJ1-2, with 7 bases fitting TRBD1. V trimming: 4 bases; J trimming: 7 bases; junction bases outside the gene matches: 9. This CDR3 is 13 amino acids long. Germline values: CDR1 SQVTM, CDR2 ANQGSEA. CDR3 in DNA: TGCAGCGTTGCTACAGGGGACCGGGGTGGCTACACCTTC. As protein: CSVATGDRGGYTF.

The rearrangement links TRBV10-3 to TRBJ2-7; tentatively, D is TRBD1 (5 bases). Trimming removed 2 bases at V and 3 bases at J, with 11 bases between. Germline CDR1 reads ENHRY; CDR2 reads SYGVKD. The CDR3 is made up of 14 amino acids. In DNA, the CDR3 is TGTGCCATCAGTGAGGGGGCAGCAGTCTACGAGCAGTACTTC. It encodes CAISEGAAVYEQYF.

The chain has TRBV24-1 and TRBJ2-2; possibly TRBD1 for D (5 bases). CDR1 KGHDR and CDR2 SFDVKD come from the germline V gene. The CDR3 runs 14 residues. Trimming removed 0 bases from V and 7 bases from J, with 8 bases in between. CDR3 region: CATSDLDSDGELFF. The CDR3 DNA is TGTGCCACCAGTGATTTGGACAGTGACGGGGAGCTGTTTTTT.

The chain couples TRBV6-5 to TRBJ2-7; TRBD2 matches at 9 bases. Germline values: CDR1 MNHEY, CDR2 SVGAGI. The CDR3 extends over 15 amino acids. V shed 2 bases, J shed 4 bases, and the junction held 6 bases outside the gene matches. In nucleotides, the CDR3 is TGTGCCAGCAGTTACGGCGGGGGGGCGCGATACGAGCAGTACTTC. Encoded protein: CASSYGGGARYEQYF.

The chain joins TRBV27 to TRBJ2-1; 9 positions agree with TRBD1. Trimming at V came to 1 base and at J to 4 bases, leaving 5 bases not matched to a gene. Germline CDR1 MNHEY, CDR2 SMNVEV (reference sequence). This CDR3 is built from 16 residues. As DNA, the CDR3 is TGTGCCAGCAGTTTATTTAACGGACAGGGGTACAATGAGCAGTTCTTC. This translates into CASSLFNGQGYNEQFF.

The chain joins TRBV5-1 to TRBJ2-2; 7 bases are shared with TRBD1. Germline V lookup: CDR1 SGHRS, CDR2 YFSETQ. The CDR3 contains 15 residues. The trim removed 4 bases at V and 2 bases at J, leaving 5 bases unmatched. DNA for the CDR3: TGCGCCAGCAGCCCGGGACAGCTAAACACCGGGGAGCTGTTTTTT. Translating gives CASSPGQLNTGELFF.

This clone has only a few counts. The V call is TRBV28, the J call TRBJ2-7; 8 nucleotides match TRBD1. After removal of 3 bases from V and 1 base from J, the junction contained 2 bases not matched to a gene. Germline loops: CDR1 MDHEN, CDR2 SYDVKM. The length of the CDR3 is 14 residues. The CDR3 protein is CASSFRTGSYEQYF. CDR3 coding DNA: TGTGCCAGCAGTTTCAGGACAGGGTCCTACGAGCAGTACTTC. Complete variable domain (other parts from reference TRBV28 and TRBJ2-7): DVKVTQSSRYLVKRTGEKVFLECVQDMDHENMFWYRQDPGLGLRLIYFSYDVKMKEKGDIPEGYSVSREKKERFSLILESASTNQTSMYLCASSFRTGSYEQYFGPGTRLTVT.

This clone was counted between two and nine times. The rearrangement uses TRBV4-2 and TRBJ2-2, with 12 bases that match TRBD2. The ends lost 0 bases at V and 5 bases at J; junction bases unmatched: 4. Germline assignment: CDR1 LGHNA and CDR2 YNFKEQ. The CDR3 runs to 17 residues. The CDR3 region has the DNA TGTGCCAGCAGCCAAGATCTAGCGGGAGGGCGGACCGGGGAGCTGTTTTTT. It encodes CASSQDLAGGRTGELFF.

This clone was seen only once. The V and J genes are TRBV5-1 and TRBJ2-1; TRBD2 matches at 14 bases. J gave up 10 bases and V 0 bases, and 6 bases lay outside the gene matches. The CDR3 sequence is 16 residues long. The germline gives CDR1 SGHRS, CDR2 YFSETQ. The DNA of the CDR3 is TGCGCCAGCAGCTTGGCCCAGACTAGCGGGGGGGTGGAGCAGTTCTTC. Its translation is CASSLAQTSGGVEQFF. The full variable domain, in which reference TRBV5-1 and TRBJ2-1 provide the parts outside the CDR3, is KAGVTQTPRYLIKTRGQQVTLSCSPISGHRSVSWYQQTPGQGLQFLFEYFSETQRNKGNFPGRFSGRQFSNSRSEMNVSTLELGDSALYLCASSLAQTSGGVEQFFGPGTRLTVL.

The J gene is TRBJ2-1, the V gene TRBV9, with TRBD2 matching 10 bases. CDR3 length: 18 residues. V shed 0 bases, J shed 1 base, and the junction held 7 bases outside the gene matches. Germline loops: CDR1 SGDLS, CDR2 YYNGEE. The CDR3: CASSVGLAGVVSYNEQFF. The CDR3 DNA follows: TGTGCCAGCAGCGTAGGGCTAGCGGGAGTTGTATCCTACAATGAGCAGTTCTTC. Full variable domain (missing parts from reference TRBV9 and TRBJ2-1): DSGVTQTPKHLITATGQRVTLRCSPRSGDLSVYWYQQSLDQGLQFLIQYYNGEERAKGNILERFSAQQFPDLHSELNLSSLELGDSALYFCASSVGLAGVVSYNEQFFGPGTRLTVL.

The CDR3 sequence: CASSQDGGGEQPQHF. CDR3 nucleotide sequence: TGCGCCAGCAGCCAAGACGGCGGGGGAGAACAGCCCCAGCATTTT. The rearrangement links TRBV4-1 to TRBJ1-5, with a possible D match to TRBD1 (5 bases). Per germline, CDR1 MGHRA and CDR2 YSYEKL. The CDR3 contains 15 residues. V lost 0 bases and J lost 7, with 13 bases in between.

The genes are TRBV2 and TRBJ2-7, with TRBD2 matching 12 bases. V dropped 6 bases and J dropped 5; count of bases not matched to a gene: 11. The CDR3 is made up of 16 amino acids. The germline gives CDR1 SNHLY, CDR2 FYNNEI. CDR3 residues: CASRIETSGRWDEQYF. DNA for the CDR3: TGTGCCAGCAGGATCGAGACTAGCGGGAGATGGGACGAGCAGTACTTC. The full variable domain, rest sourced from reference TRBV2 and TRBJ2-7, is EPEVTQTPSHQVTQMGQEVILRCVPISNHLYFYWYRQILGQKVEFLVSFYNNEISEKSEIFDDQFSVERPDGSNFTLKIRSTKLEDSAMYFCASRIETSGRWDEQYFGPGTRLTVT.

J is TRBJ1-5 and V is TRBV2; tentative D call: TRBD1 (5 bases). Germline CDR1 SNHLY, CDR2 FYNNEI. The CDR3 length is 21 residues. Trimming stripped 4 bases from V and 0 bases from J, with 28 bases between. The CDR3 spells CASSGTRISGSGWDSNQPQHF. The CDR3, as DNA: TGTGCCAGCAGTGGAACTCGGATATCAGGGTCGGGCTGGGATAGCAATCAGCCCCAGCATTTT. The complete variable domain, with remaining parts taken from reference TRBV2 and TRBJ1-5, reads EPEVTQTPSHQVTQMGQEVILRCVPISNHLYFYWYRQILGQKVEFLVSFYNNEISEKSEIFDDQFSVERPDGSNFTLKIRSTKLEDSAMYFCASSGTRISGSGWDSNQPQHFGDGTRLSIL.

This chain links TRBV24-1 with TRBJ1-5; D unclear. Germline V lookup: CDR1 KGHDR, CDR2 SFDVKD. This CDR3 spans 14 amino acids. V was pared by 3 bases and J by 3 bases, with 8 bases between. The CDR3 here is CATSDTDFNQPQHF. The CDR3 DNA sequence: TGTGCCACCAGTGATACGGACTTCAATCAGCCCCAGCATTTT.

This clone has just a few counts. This chain links TRBV5-5 with TRBJ1-1; D not certain. The germline V gene encodes CDR1 SGHKS and CDR2 YYEKEE (reference sequence). The CDR3 has 14 residues. V lost 2 bases and J 0 bases, leaving 8 bases between the germline ends. CDR3 region: CASSFAPMNTEAFF. The CDR3 nucleotides read TGTGCCAGCAGCTTCGCACCTATGAACACTGAAGCTTTCTTT.

V is TRBV14 and J is TRBJ2-2, with D tentatively TRBD1 (5 bases). The germline CDR1 and CDR2 sequences are SGHDN and FVKESK. The V gene lost 1 base and the J gene lost 3 bases, with 24 bases spanning the gap. This CDR3 is 20 amino acids long. The CDR3 DNA reads TGTGCCAGCAGCCAAGTTCCGGAGACAGAGCCCACCCCTTACACCGGGGAGCTGTTTTTT. Translation gives CASSQVPETEPTPYTGELFF.

In DNA, the CDR3 is TGTGCCAGCAGTGAAGGAGCGTGGACAGTTGACAATCAGCCCCAGCATTTT. Translated, it gives CASSEGAWTVDNQPQHF. The chain links TRBV6-1 to TRBJ1-5; perhaps TRBD1 as D (6 bases). Germline V gene data show CDR1 as MNHNS and CDR2 as SASEGT. The CDR3 runs to 17 residues. V was shortened by 1 base and J by 3 bases, with 16 bases between the two germline ends.

The rearrangement links TRBV5-4 to TRBJ2-7; 9 bases are a match to TRBD1. Germline V gene data show CDR1 as SGHNT and CDR2 as YYREEE (reference sequence). The CDR3 spans 15 residues. Germline trimming cut 3 bases from V and 2 bases from J; bases unmatched to any gene: 6. The CDR3 coding sequence is TGTGCCAGCAGCTCCCGGGACAGGGCAACCTACGAGCAGTACTTC. This gives the protein CASSSRDRATYEQYF.

DNA of the CDR3: TGTGCCAGCATCGACAGCGCTAGCACAGATACGCAGTATTTT. This gives the protein CASIDSASTDTQYF. The chain couples TRBV6-5 to TRBJ2-3, with D perhaps matching TRBD1 (5 bases). This CDR3 is 14 amino acids long. Germline-derived CDR1 and CDR2 are MNHEY and SVGAGI. Trimming stripped 7 bases from V and 0 bases from J, with 11 bases between.

The sample holds one count of this clone. This chain uses TRBV10-3 with TRBJ2-7, with 8 positions matching TRBD2. Germline lookup yields CDR1 ENHRY and CDR2 SYGVKD. This CDR3 region has 19 residues. V shed 4 bases, J shed 2 bases, and the junction held 19 bases outside the gene matches. The CDR3 region is CAISARGGTTPKGTYEQYF. CDR3 DNA sequence: TGTGCCATCAGTGCCCGGGGGGGGACCACCCCTAAGGGAACCTACGAGCAGTACTTC.

The chain is built from TRBV5-1 and TRBJ1-5; D is possibly TRBD1 (5 bases). This CDR3 has 15 amino acids. CDR1 is SGHRS and CDR2 is YFSETQ in the germline V gene. Trimming left V 0 bases short and J 4 bases short, with 11 bases between. The DNA for the CDR3 is TGCGCCAGCAGCTTGGTCGACAGACCAAATCAGCCCCAGCATTTT. Its protein product is CASSLVDRPNQPQHF.

This clone was detected only once. The chain links TRBV7-6 to TRBJ1-3, with a tentative D call TRBD1 (6 bases). From germline, CDR1 is SGHVS and CDR2 FNYEAQ. This CDR3 has 15 residues. The ends were cut back, 5 bases at V and 11 bases at J, with 22 bases in the middle. DNA of the CDR3: TGTGCCAGCAGCCTAAACCAGGGGAGCCCTTTAGCCATATATTTT. It encodes CASSLNQGSPLAIYF. The variable domain in full, completed from reference TRBV7-6 and TRBJ1-3, reads GAGVSQSPRYKVTKRGQDVALRCDPISGHVSLYWYRQALGQGPEFLTYFNYEAQQDKSGLPNDRFSAERPEGSISTLTIQRTEQRDSAMYRCASSLNQGSPLAIYFGEGSWLTVV.

This clone was counted a single time. The chain couples TRBV6-5 to TRBJ1-2; TRBD1 agrees at 9 bases. V shed 0 bases, J shed 5 bases, and the junction held 7 bases outside the gene matches. The CDR3 runs to 16 residues. The germline gives CDR1 MNHEY, CDR2 SVGAGI. The CDR3 DNA follows: TGTGCCAGCAGTTACTCGGGACAGGGACCGGGGTATGGCTACACCTTC. Its protein product is CASSYSGQGPGYGYTF.

This clone was detected once. V is TRBV5-1 and J is TRBJ2-7; D is ambiguous. The CDR3 consists of 14 residues. V gave up 1 base and J gave up 2 bases, with 10 bases separating them. Germline CDR1 is SGHRS and CDR2 is YFSETQ. The CDR3 nucleotides read TGCGCCAGCAGCTTGCAATTAGATACCTACGAGCAGTACTTC. It encodes CASSLQLDTYEQYF.

This rearrangement joins TRBV7-9 to TRBJ2-7, with TRBD2 matching over 10 bases. CDR3 length: 13 amino acids. After removal of 11 bases from V and 3 bases from J, the junction contained 7 bases not matched to a gene. The germline V gene has CDR1 SEHNR and CDR2 FQNEAQ (reference sequence). In DNA form, the CDR3 reads TGTGCCGCCCAACTAGCGGGGCGCTACGAGCAGTACTTC. Translated: CAAQLAGRYEQYF.

The genes are TRBV7-8 and TRBJ2-7; 10 positions agree with TRBD2. Looked up from germline, CDR1 is SGHVS and CDR2 is FQNEAQ. The CDR3 loop spans 16 amino acids. Trimming cost V 1 base and J 5 bases; bases outside gene matches: 8. The CDR3 reads CASSLDRLAGVHEQYF. In nucleotides, the CDR3 is TGTGCCAGCAGCTTAGATAGGCTAGCGGGAGTCCACGAGCAGTACTTC. Full variable domain (missing parts from reference TRBV7-8 and TRBJ2-7): GAGVSQSPRYKVAKRGQDVALRCDPISGHVSLFWYQQALGQGPEFLTYFQNEAQLDKSGLPSDRFFAERPEGSVSTLKIQRTQQEDSAVYLCASSLDRLAGVHEQYFGPGTRLTVT.

The genes are TRBV7-9 and TRBJ2-1; no reliable D call. The germline CDR1 and CDR2 sequences are SEHNR and FQNEAQ (reference sequence). There are 13 residues in the CDR3. Trimming shortened V by 1 base and J by 5 bases, and 6 bases separated the two germline ends. The CDR3 region is CASSLGRDNEQFF. The CDR3, as DNA: TGTGCCAGCAGCTTAGGACGGGACAATGAGCAGTTCTTC.